This TCR beta chain was retrieved from a study of blood T cell repertoires in COVID-19. Study-wide background: Acute-phase and convalescent COVID-19 samples originated in the United States, Italy and Spain. Sample material is recorded as cDNA or gDNA derived from T cells, B-cell-depleted T cells, or PBMCs.

Recruitment covered 20 to 25 US areas and drew participants whose ages spanned roughly 18 to 100 years. Authors' analysis steps: Cell counts per sample came from amplifying reference gene primers. This table comes from immunoSEQ multiplex PCR, and its TCRdb copy is limited to in-frame clones, with some not included. That table is the source of V, J and clone size, and D and trimming were worked out from the DNA. This table has approximately 280,000 clones, roughly 89% appearing once. V was pared by 6 bases and J by 3 bases, with 5 bases of the junction left unmatched. Germline V gives CDR1 MNHEY, CDR2 SVGEGT. The CDR3 extends over 13 amino acids.

The genes are TRBV6-2 or TRBV6-3 and TRBJ2-7; 7 bases are a match to TRBD2. This receptor was identified in a young woman with acute COVID-19. Sequenced input: PBMCs or T cells enriched from blood (not recorded which). The CDR3 DNA follows: TGTGCCAGCAGCCGAGCGGGGTTCTACGAGCAGTACTTC. Translating gives CASSRAGFYEQYF.